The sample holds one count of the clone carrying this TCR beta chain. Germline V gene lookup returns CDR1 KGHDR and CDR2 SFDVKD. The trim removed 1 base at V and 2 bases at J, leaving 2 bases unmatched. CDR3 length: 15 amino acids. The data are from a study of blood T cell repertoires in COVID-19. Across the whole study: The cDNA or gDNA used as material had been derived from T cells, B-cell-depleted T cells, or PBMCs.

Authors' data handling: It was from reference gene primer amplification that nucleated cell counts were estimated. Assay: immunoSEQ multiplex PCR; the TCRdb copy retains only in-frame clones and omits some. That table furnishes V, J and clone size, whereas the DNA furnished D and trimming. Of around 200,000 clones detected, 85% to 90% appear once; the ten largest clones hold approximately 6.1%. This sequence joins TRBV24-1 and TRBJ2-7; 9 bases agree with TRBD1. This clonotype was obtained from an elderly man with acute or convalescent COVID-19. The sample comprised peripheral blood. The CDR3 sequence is CATSDFRQGAYEQYF. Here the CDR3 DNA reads TGTGCCACCAGTGATTTTAGACAGGGGGCCTACGAGCAGTACTTC.